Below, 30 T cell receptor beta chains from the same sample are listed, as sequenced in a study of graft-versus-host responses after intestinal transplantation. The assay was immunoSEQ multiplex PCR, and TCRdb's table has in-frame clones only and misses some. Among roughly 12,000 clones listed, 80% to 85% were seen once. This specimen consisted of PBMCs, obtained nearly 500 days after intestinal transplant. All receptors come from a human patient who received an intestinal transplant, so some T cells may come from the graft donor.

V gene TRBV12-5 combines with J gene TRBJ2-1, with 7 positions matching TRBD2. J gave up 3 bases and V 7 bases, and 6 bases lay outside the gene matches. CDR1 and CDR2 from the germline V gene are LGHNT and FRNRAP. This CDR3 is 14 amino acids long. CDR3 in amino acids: CASAAGASYNEQFF. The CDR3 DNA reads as TGTGCTAGTGCGGCGGGAGCGAGCTACAATGAGCAGTTCTTC.

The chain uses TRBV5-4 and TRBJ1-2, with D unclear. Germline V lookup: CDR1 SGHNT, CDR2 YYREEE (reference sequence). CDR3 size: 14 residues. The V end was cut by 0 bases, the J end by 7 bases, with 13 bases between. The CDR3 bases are TGTGCCAGCAGCTTGGTCGAGGCGCCCGGTGGCTACACCTTC. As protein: CASSLVEAPGGYTF.

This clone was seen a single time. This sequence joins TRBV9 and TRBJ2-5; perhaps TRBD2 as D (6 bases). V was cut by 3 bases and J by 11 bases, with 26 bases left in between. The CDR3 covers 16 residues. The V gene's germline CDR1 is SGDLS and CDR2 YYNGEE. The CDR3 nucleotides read TGTGCCAGCAGCGGCGGGGTGGGACTCACCGCGGGTGAGCAGTACTTC. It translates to CASSGGVGLTAGEQYF.

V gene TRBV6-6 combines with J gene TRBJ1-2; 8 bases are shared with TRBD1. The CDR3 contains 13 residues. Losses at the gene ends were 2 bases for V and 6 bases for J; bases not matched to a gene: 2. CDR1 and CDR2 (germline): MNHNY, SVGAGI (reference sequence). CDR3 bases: TGTGCCAGCAGTTACGGACAGGGCGATGGCTACACCTTC. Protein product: CASSYGQGDGYTF.

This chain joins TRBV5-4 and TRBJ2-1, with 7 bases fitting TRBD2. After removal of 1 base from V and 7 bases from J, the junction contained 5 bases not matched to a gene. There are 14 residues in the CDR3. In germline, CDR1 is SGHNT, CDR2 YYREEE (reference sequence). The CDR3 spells CASSLMLAANEQFF. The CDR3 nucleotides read TGTGCCAGCAGCTTGATGCTAGCGGCGAATGAGCAGTTCTTC.

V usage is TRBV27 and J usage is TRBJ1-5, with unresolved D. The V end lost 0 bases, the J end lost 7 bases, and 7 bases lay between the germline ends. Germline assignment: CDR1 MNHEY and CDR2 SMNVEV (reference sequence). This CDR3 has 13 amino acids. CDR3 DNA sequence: TGTGCCAGCAGTTTATCTTTGGGGCAGCCCCAGCATTTT. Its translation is CASSLSLGQPQHF.

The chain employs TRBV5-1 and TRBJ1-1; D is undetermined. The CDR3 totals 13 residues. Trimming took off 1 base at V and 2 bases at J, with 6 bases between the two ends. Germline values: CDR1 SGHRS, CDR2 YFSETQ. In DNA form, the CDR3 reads TGCGCCAGCAGCTTGACACCAAACACTGAAGCTTTCTTT. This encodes CASSLTPNTEAFF.

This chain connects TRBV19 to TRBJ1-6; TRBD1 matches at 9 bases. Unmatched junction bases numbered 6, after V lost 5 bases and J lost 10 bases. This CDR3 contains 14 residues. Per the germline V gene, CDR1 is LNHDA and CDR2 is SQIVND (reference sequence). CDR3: CASSQQGAESPLHF. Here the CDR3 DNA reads TGTGCCAGTAGTCAACAGGGGGCGGAATCACCCCTCCACTTT.

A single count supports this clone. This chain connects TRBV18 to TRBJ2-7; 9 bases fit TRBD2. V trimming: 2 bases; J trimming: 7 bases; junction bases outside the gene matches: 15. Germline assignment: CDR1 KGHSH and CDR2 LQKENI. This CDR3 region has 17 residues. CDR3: CASSPSGGLGSGGEQYF. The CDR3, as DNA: TGTGCCAGCTCACCAAGTGGAGGTTTGGGTAGCGGGGGTGAGCAGTACTTC.

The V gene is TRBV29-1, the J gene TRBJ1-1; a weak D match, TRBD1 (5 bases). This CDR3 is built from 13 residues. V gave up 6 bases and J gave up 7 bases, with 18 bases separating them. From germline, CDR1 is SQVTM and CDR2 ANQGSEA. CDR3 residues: CSVELPGGIEAFF. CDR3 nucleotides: TGCAGCGTCGAGCTCCCCGGGGGGATTGAAGCTTTCTTT.

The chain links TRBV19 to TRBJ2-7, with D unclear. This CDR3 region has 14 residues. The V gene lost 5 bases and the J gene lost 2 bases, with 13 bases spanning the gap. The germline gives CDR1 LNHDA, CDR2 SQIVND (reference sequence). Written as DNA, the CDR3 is TGTGCCAGTAGTCCCGGAGCGCCTCCCTACGAGCAGTACTTC. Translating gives CASSPGAPPYEQYF.

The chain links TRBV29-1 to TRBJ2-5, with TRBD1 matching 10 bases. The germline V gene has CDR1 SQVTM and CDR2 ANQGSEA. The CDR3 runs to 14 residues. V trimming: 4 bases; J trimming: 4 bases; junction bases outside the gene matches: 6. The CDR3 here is CSVGQGASIETQYF. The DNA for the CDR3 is TGCAGCGTTGGACAGGGGGCTTCTATAGAGACCCAGTACTTC. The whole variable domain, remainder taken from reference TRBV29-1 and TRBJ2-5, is SAVISQKPSRDICQRGTSLTIQCQVDSQVTMMFWYRQQPGQSLTLIATANQGSEATYESGFVIDKFPISRPNLTFSTLTVSNMSPEDSSIYLCSVGQGASIETQYFGPGTRLLVL.

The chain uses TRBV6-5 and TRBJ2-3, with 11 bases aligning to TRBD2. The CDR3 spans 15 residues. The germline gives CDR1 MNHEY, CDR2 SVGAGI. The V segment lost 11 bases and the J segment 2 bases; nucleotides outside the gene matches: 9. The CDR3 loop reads CAVRGLADFTDTQYF. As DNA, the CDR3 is TGTGCCGTGAGGGGACTAGCGGATTTCACAGATACGCAGTATTTT.

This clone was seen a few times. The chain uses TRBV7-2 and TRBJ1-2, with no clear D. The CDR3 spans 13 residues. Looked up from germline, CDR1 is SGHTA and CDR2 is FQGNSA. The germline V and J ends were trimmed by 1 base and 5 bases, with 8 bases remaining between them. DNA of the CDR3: TGTGCCAGCAGCTTAGGCGGCGGTTATGGCTACACCTTC. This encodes CASSLGGGYGYTF.

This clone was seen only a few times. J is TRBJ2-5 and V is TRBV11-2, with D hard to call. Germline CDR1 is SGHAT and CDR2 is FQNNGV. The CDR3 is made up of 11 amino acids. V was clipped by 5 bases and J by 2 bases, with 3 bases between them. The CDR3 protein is CASSAQETQYF. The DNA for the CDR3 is TGTGCCAGCAGCGCTCAAGAGACCCAGTACTTC.

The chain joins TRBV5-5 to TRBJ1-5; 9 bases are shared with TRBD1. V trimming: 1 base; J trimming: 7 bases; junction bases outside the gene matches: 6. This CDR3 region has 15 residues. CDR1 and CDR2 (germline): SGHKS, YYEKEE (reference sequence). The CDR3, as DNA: TGTGCCAGCAGCTTGACAGGGGGCGTAGGGCAGCCCCAGCATTTT. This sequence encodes CASSLTGGVGQPQHF. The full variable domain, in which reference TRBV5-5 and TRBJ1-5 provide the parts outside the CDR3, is DAGVTQSPTHLIKTRGQQVTLRCSPISGHKSVSWYQQVLGQGPQFIFQYYEKEERGRGNFPDRFSARQFPNYSSELNVNALLLGDSALYLCASSLTGGVGQPQHFGDGTRLSIL.

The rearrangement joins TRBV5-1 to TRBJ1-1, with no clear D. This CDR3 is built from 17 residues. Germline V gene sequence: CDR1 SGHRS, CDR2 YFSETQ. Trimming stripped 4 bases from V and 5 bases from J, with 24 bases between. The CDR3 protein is CASSEAYPGLGGTEAFF. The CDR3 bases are TGCGCCAGCAGCGAGGCATACCCCGGACTGGGAGGGACTGAAGCTTTCTTT.

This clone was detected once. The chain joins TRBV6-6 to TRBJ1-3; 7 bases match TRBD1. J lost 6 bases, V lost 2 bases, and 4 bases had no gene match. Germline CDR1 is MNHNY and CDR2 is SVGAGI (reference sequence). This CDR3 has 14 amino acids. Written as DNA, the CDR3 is TGTGCCAGCAGTTACCTCAGGGGGGAAAACACCATATATTTT. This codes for CASSYLRGENTIYF.

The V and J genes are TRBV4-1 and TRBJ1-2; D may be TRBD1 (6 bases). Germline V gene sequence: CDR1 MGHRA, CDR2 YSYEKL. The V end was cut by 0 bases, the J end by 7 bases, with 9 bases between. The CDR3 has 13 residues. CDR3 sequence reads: CASSQDSTGGYTF. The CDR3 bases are TGCGCCAGCAGCCAAGATTCGACAGGTGGCTACACCTTC.

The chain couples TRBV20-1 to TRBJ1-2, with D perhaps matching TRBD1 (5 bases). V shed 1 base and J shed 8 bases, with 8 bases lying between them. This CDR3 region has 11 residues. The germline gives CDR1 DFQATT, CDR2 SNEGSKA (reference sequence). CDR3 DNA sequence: TGCAGTGCTAGAGTTAGGGACGGCTACACCTTC. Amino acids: CSARVRDGYTF.

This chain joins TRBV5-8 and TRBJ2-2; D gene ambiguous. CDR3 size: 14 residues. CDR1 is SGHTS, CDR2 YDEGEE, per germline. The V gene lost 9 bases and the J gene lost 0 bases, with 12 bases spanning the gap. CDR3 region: CATSGTTNTGELFF. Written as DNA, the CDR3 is TGTGCCACCTCAGGCACCACGAACACCGGGGAGCTGTTTTTT.

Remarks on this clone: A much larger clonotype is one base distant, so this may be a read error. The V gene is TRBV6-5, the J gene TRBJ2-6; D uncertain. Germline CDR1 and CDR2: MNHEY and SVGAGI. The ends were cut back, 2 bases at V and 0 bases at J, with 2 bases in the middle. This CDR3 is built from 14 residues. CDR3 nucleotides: TGTGCCAGCAGTTACAACTCTGGGGCCAACGTCCTGACTTTC. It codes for CASSYNSGANVLTF.

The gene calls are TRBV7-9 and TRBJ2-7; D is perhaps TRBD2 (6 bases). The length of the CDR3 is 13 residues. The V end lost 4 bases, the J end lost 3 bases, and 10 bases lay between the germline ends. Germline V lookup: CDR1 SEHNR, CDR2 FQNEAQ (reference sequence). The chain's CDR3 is CASSSGLDYEQYF. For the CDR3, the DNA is TGTGCCAGCAGCTCGGGACTGGACTACGAGCAGTACTTC. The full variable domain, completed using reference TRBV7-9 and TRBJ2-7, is DTGVSQNPRHKITKRGQNVTFRCDPISEHNRLYWYRQTLGQGPEFLTYFQNEAQLEKSRLLSDRFSAERPKGSFSTLEIQRTEQGDSAMYLCASSSGLDYEQYFGPGTRLTVT.

Here the CDR3 reads CASTRDSGLAKNIQYF. CDR3 nucleotides: TGTGCCAGCACCAGGGACAGCGGGTTAGCCAAAAACATTCAGTACTTC. This chain uses TRBV2 with TRBJ2-4; possible D gene TRBD1, 7 bases. The CDR3 has 16 residues. Germline lookup yields CDR1 SNHLY and CDR2 FYNNEI. Deletions cut 7 bases from V and 0 bases from J, with 16 bases between.

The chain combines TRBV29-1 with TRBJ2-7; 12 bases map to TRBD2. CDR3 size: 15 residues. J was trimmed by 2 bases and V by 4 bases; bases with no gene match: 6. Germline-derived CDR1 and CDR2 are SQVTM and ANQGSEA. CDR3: CSVGGLAGIAYEQYF. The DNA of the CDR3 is TGCAGCGTTGGCGGACTAGCGGGAATAGCCTACGAGCAGTACTTC.

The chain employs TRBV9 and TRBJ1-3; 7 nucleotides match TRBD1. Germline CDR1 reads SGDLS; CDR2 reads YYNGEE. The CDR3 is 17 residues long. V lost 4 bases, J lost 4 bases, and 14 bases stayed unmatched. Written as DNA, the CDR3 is TGTGCCAGCAGCCCACAAATAGGGGGCTTCCTCGGAAACACCATATATTTT. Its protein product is CASSPQIGGFLGNTIYF.

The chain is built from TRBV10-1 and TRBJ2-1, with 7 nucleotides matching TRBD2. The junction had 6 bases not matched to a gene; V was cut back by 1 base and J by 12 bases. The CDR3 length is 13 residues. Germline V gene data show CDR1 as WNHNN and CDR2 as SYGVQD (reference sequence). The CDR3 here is CASSEWTGGRQFF. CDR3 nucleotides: TGCGCCAGCAGTGAGTGGACGGGGGGAAGGCAGTTCTTC.

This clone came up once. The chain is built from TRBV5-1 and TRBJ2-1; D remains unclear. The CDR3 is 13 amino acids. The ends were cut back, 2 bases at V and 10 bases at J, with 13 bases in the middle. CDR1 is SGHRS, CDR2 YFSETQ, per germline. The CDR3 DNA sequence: TGCGCCAGCAGCTTTCCCAATTCTCAGGAGCAGTTCTTC. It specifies CASSFPNSQEQFF.

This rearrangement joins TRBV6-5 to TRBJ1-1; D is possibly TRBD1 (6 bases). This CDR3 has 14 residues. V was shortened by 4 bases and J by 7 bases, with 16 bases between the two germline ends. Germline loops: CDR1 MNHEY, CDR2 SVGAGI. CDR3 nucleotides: TGTGCCAGCAGTTTGGGGGCCGATGCCAGTGAAGCTTTCTTT. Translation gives CASSLGADASEAFF.

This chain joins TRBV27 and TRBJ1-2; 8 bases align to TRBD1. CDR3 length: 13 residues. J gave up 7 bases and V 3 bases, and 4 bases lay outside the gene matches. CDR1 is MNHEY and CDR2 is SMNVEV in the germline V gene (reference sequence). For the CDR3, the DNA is TGTGCCAGCAGTTTTCTTGACAGGGGTGGCTACACCTTC. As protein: CASSFLDRGGYTF.